The following is a TCR beta chain sequence with its context. The entry originates in a study of technical replicates of blood from a handful of donors. Germline-derived CDR1 and CDR2 are LNHDA and SQIVND (reference sequence). The CDR3 consists of 14 residues. The V gene end was trimmed by 3 bases and the J gene end by 4 bases; junction bases not matched to a gene: 1. TCRdb keeps only in-frame clones here, not all; method: immunoSEQ multiplex PCR. This sample has 45,000 to 60,000 clones, with around 91% found just once. The V and J genes are TRBV19 and TRBJ1-5; TRBD1 aligns across 9 bases. The sequence derives from a human donor in good health. Some clones in this sample may be carry-over from other donors' samples. The specimen was PBMCs. Written as DNA, the CDR3 is TGTGCCAGTAGTATCGGGACAGGGAATCAGCCCCAGCATTTT. Its protein is CASSIGTGNQPQHF.